This T cell receptor (beta chain) appears in the sequencing data of a study of cytomegalovirus exposure and HLA in healthy donors. About this clone itself: Its target is not known.

All donors participated as healthy donors of bone marrow. The CDR3 runs 12 residues. Germline CDR1 is SQVTM and CDR2 is ANQGSEA. Trimming pared 5 bases from V and 7 bases from J, leaving 11 bases between. Points from the study as a whole: Most of the CMV-associated TCR beta chains (in a later analysis) appeared to be HLA-restricted. Presence/absence analyses supposed approximately even sequencing depth among donors.

PCR amplification relied on 60 Vbeta primers (plus 13 Jbeta primers). Repertoires were generated with immunoSEQ multiplex PCR, while TCRdb's copy carries only in-frame clones and drops some. The table includes around 150,000 clones, 75% detected once. The V and J genes are TRBV29-1 and TRBJ2-2; D possibly corresponds to TRBD2 (7 bases). Sequenced: PBMCs. The origin of this receptor is a woman in her forties or fifties in good health and CMV-seropositive. CDR3 region: CSVWGGSGELFF. In DNA form, the CDR3 reads TGCAGCGTTTGGGGGGGCAGCGGGGAGCTGTTTTTT.